This T cell receptor beta chain originates from a study of CD8 T cells in ankylosing spondylitis. Study-wide results and caveats: From matched ankylosing spondylitis synovial fluid, disease-linked clones were reportedly recovered at significantly enriched levels.

To note about this clonotype: Antigen unknown.

Via MiXCR, TCRdb re-called the 5' RACE reads, giving one row per CDR3 protein. The table has around 100,000 distinct CDR3 sequences, more than 20% seen once; the top ten hold more than 9%. The receptor comes from a male donor with ankylosing spondylitis. Sequencing was carried out using synovial fluid, either unsorted or a sorted T cell fraction (not recorded which).

CDR3 protein: CASSRGLAGGDIQYF. The CDR3 bases are TGCGCCAGCAGCAGGGGACTAGCGGGAGGAGACATTCAGTACTTC. This rearrangement joins TRBV5-1 to TRBJ2-4; 15 nucleotides line up with TRBD2. J was trimmed by 8 bases and V by 4 bases; bases with no gene match: 4. The CDR3 totals 15 residues. Germline V gene data show CDR1 as SGHRS and CDR2 as YFSETQ.